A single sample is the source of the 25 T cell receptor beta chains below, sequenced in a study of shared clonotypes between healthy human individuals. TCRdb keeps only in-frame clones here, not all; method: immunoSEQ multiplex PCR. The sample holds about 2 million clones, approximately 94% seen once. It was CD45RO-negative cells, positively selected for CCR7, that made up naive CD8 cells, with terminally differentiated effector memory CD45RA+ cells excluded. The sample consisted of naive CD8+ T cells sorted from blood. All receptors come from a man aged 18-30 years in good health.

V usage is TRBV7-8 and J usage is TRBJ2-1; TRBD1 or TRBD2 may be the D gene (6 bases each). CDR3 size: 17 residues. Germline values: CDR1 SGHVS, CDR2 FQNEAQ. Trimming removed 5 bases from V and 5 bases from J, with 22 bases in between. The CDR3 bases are TGTGCCAGCAGCCCTCCTCTTTATGGGGGGCGGGACAATGAGCAGTTCTTC. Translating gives CASSPPLYGGRDNEQFF.

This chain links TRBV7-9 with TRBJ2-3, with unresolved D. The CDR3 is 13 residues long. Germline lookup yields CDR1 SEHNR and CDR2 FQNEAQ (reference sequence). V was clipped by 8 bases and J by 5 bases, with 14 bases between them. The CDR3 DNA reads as TGTGCCAGCGCACCACCTATGGAAGATACGCAGTATTTT. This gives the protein CASAPPMEDTQYF.

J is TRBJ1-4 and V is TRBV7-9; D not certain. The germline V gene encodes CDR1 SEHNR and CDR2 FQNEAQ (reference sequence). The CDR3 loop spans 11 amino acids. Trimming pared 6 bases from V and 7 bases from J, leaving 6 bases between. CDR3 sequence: CASSGIEKLFF. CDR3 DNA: TGTGCCAGCAGTGGGATTGAAAAACTGTTTTTT.

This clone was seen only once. In DNA form, the CDR3 reads TGTGCCAGCAGTTTAATGGGCTATTCACAGACCTACGAGCAGTACTTC. Residues: CASSLMGYSQTYEQYF. This chain links TRBV27 with TRBJ2-7, with D unclear. V lost 2 bases and J 2 bases, leaving 16 bases between the germline ends. CDR1 is MNHEY, CDR2 SMNVEV, per germline (reference sequence). This CDR3 has 16 amino acids.

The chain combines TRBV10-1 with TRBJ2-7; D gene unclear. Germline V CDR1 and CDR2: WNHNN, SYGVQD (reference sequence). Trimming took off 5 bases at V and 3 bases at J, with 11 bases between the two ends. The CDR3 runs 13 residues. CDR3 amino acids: CASSPNLGYEQYF. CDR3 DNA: TGCGCCAGCAGTCCGAATTTAGGCTACGAGCAGTACTTC.

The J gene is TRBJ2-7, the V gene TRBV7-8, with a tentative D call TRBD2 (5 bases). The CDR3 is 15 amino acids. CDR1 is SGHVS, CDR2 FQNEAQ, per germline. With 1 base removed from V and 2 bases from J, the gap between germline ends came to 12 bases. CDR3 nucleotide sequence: TGTGCCAGCAGCTTAGTACTAGATTCCCCCTACGAGCAGTACTTC. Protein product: CASSLVLDSPYEQYF. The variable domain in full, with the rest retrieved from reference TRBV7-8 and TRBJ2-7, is GAGVSQSPRYKVAKRGQDVALRCDPISGHVSLFWYQQALGQGPEFLTYFQNEAQLDKSGLPSDRFFAERPEGSVSTLKIQRTQQEDSAVYLCASSLVLDSPYEQYFGPGTRLTVT.

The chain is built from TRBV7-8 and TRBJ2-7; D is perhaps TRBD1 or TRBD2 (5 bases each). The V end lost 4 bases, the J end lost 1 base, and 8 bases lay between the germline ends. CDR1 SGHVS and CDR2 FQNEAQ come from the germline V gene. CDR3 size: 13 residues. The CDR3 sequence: CASSWGRSYEQYF. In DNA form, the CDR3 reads TGTGCCAGCAGCTGGGGACGGTCCTACGAGCAGTACTTC.

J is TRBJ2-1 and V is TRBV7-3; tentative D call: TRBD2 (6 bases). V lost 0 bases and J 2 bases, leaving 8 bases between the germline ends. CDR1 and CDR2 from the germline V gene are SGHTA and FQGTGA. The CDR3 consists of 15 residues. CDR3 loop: CASSLTPGAYNEQFF. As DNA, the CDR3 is TGTGCCAGCAGCTTAACTCCGGGAGCCTACAATGAGCAGTTCTTC.

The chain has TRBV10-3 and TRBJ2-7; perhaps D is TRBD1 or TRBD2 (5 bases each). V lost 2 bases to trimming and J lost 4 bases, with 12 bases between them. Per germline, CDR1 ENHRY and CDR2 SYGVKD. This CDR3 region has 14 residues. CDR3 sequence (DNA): TGTGCCATCAGTGAGCAGCTTGGGGGTTACGAGCAGTACTTC. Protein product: CAISEQLGGYEQYF.

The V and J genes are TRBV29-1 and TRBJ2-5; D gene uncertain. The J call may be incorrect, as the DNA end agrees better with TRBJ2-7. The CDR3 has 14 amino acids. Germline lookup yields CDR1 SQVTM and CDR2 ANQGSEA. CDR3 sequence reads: CSVGQADTSYEQYF. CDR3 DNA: TGCTCGGTCGGTCAGGCAGATACTTCCTACGAGCAGTACTTC.

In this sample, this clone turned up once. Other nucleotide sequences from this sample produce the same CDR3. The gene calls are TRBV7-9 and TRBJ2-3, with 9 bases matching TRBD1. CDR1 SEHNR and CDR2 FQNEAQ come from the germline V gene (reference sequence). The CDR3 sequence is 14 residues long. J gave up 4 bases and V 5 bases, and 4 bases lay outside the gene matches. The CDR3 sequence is CASSRRQGADTQYF. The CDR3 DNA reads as TGTGCCAGCAGCCGACGACAGGGGGCAGATACGCAGTATTTT.

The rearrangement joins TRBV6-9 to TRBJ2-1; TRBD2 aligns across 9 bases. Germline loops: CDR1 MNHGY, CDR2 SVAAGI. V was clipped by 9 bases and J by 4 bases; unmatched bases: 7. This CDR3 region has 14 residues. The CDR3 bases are TGTGCCAGGTCTCCTAGCGGGGAATACAATGAGCAGTTCTTC. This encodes CARSPSGEYNEQFF.

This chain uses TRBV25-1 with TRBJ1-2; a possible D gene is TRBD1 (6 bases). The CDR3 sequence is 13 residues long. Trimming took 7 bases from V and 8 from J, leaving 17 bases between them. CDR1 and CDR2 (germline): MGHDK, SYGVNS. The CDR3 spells CASTKGGGWGYTF. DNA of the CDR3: TGTGCCAGCACCAAAGGGGGGGGCTGGGGCTACACCTTC.

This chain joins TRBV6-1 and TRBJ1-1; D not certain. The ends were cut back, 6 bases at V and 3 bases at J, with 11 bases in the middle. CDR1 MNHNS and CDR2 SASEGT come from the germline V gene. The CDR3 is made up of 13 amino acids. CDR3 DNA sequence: TGTGCCAGCAGCCCCAACCTGGACACTGAAGCTTTCTTT. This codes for CASSPNLDTEAFF.

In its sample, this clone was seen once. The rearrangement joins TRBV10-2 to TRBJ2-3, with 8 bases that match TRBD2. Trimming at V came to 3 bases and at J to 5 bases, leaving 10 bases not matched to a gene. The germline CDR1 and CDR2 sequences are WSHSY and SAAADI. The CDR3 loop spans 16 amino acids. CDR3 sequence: CASSEFNGRAGDTQYF. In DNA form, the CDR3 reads TGCGCCAGCAGTGAATTTAACGGGAGGGCAGGAGATACGCAGTATTTT.

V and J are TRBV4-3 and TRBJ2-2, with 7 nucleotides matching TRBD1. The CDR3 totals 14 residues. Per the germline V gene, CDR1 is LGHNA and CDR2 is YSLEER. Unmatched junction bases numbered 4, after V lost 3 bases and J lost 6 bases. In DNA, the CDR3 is TGCGCCAGCAGCCAGTACCAGGGGGCCGGGGAGCTGTTTTTT. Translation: CASSQYQGAGELFF.

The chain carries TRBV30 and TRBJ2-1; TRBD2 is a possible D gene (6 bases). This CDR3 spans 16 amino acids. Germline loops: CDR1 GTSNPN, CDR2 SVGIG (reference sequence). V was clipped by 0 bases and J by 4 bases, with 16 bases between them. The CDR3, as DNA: TGTGCCTGGAGTGTACCGCGGGGTCTAGCGTACAATGAGCAGTTCTTC. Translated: CAWSVPRGLAYNEQFF.

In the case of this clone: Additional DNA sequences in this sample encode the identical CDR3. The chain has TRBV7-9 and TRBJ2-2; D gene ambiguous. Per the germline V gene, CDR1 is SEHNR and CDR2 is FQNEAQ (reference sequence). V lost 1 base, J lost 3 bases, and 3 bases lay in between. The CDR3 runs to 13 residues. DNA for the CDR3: TGTGCCAGCAGCTTAGAGGACACCGGGGAGCTGTTTTTT. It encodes CASSLEDTGELFF.

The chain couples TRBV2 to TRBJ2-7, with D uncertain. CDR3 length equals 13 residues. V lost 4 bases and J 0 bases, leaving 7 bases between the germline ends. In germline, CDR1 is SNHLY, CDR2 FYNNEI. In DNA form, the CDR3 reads TGTGCCAGCAGTGTGAAAAGCTCCTACGAGCAGTACTTC. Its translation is CASSVKSSYEQYF.

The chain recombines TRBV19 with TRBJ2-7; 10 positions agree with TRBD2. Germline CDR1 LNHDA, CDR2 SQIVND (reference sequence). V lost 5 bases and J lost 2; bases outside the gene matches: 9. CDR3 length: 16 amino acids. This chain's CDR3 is CASSPNGLAATYEQYF. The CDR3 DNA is TGTGCCAGTAGTCCCAACGGACTAGCGGCAACCTACGAGCAGTACTTC. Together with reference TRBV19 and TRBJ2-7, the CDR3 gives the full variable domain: DGGITQSPKYLFRKEGQNVTLSCEQNLNHDAMYWYRQDPGQGLRLIYYSQIVNDFQKGDIAEGYSVSREKKESFPLTVTSAQKNPTAFYLCASSPNGLAATYEQYFGPGTRLTVT.

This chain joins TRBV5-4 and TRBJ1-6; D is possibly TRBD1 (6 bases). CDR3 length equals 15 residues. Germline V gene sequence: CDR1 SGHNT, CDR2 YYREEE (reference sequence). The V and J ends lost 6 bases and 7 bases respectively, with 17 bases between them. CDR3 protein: CASTTTGQPNSPLHF. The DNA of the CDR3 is TGTGCCAGCACCACGACGGGACAACCAAATTCACCCCTCCACTTT.

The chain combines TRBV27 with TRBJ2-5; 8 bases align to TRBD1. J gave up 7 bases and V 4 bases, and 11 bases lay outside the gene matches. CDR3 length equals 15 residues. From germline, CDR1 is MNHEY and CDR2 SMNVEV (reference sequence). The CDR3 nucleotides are TGTGCCAGCAGTTATGGACAGGGATCCGTTTGGACCCAGTACTTC. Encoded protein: CASSYGQGSVWTQYF.

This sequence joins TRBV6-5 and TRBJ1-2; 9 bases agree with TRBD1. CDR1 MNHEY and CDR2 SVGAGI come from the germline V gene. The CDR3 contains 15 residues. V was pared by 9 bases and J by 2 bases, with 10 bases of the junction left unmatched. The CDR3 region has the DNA TGTGCCAGTGGGGACAGGGACCTTTCGAACTATGGCTACACCTTC. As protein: CASGDRDLSNYGYTF.

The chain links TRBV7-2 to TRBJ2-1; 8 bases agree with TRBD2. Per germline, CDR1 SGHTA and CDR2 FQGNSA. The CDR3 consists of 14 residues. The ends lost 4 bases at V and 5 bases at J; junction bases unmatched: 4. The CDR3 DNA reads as TGTGCCAGCAGCTCGCTAGCGGGTAACAATGAGCAGTTCTTC. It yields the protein CASSSLAGNNEQFF.

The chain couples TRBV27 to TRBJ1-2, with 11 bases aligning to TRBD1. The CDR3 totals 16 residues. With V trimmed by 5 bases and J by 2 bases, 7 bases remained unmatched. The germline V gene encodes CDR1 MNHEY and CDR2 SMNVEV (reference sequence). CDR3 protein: CASSPRTGGPNYGYTF. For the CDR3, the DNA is TGTGCCAGCAGTCCCCGGACAGGGGGCCCCAACTATGGCTACACCTTC.